In its sample, the clone carrying this T cell receptor (beta chain) was seen many times. Antigen unknown. Diagnostic assessment was based on clinical symptoms, serum thyroxine and TRAb, thyroid ultrasound and orbital computed tomography. The data were taken from a study of T cells in Graves' hyperthyroidism and ophthalmopathy. Findings and limits, study-wide: In simple terms, a model built on 13 V-J features told ophthalmopathy apart from stable hyperthyroidism. Ophthalmopathy was model-predicted a median approximately six months pre-onset.

The CDR3 covers 15 residues. Germline V gives CDR1 MNHEY, CDR2 SVGEGT. V shed 8 bases and J 3 bases; nucleotides not matched to a gene: 12. Researchers took RNA transcripts and amplified the TCR beta CDR3 regions from them. HTBI primers were the set used in a first-round RT-PCR of the TCR CDR3. A single record per CDR3 protein comes from TCRdb applying MiXCR to the multiplex PCR reads. The sample contains hundreds of thousands of distinct CDR3 sequences, roughly 20% of which appear only once. The chain uses TRBV6-2 or TRBV6-3 and TRBJ1-1; 7 nucleotides align to TRBD1. Sequenced material: blood. This clonotype originated in a man in his thirties or forties with Graves' ophthalmopathy. The CDR3 DNA reads TGTGCCAGCCGCTCGACAGGGAGACAGTACACTGAAGCTTTCTTT. Translating gives CASRSTGRQYTEAFF.